This entry features one T cell receptor (beta chain) sequence. This entry comes from a study of shared clonotypes between healthy human individuals. Data came from immunoSEQ multiplex PCR; TCRdb stores just in-frame clones and leaves some out. The table records around 690,000 clones, roughly 91% of them present only once. Both CD45RO+ cells and CCR7-negative CD45RA+ TemRA cells were combined to make up CD8 memory. This clonotype was sampled from a man aged 18 to 30 in good health. Some clones in this sample may be carry-over from other donors' samples. Sample: memory CD8+ T cells from PBMCs. Subset given: CD45RO+ cells pooled with CCR7-negative TemRA cells.

The CDR3 loop is CASSLETEETQYF. The CDR3 coding sequence is TGTGCCAGCAGCTTGGAGACGGAAGAGACCCAGTACTTC. This chain joins TRBV5-4 and TRBJ2-5, with D unclear. The CDR3 is made up of 13 amino acids. Germline CDR1 is SGHNT and CDR2 is YYREEE (reference sequence). The germline V and J ends were trimmed by 0 bases and 3 bases, with 6 bases remaining between them.